This T cell receptor beta chain was retrieved from a study of T cells in Graves' hyperthyroidism and ophthalmopathy. This CDR3 comprises 14 residues. Germline V gene sequence: CDR1 LNHNV, CDR2 YYDKDF (reference sequence). V was clipped by 1 base and J by 2 bases, with 6 bases between them. The CDR3 regions of TCR beta were amplified from RNA transcripts. Researchers ran a first-round RT-PCR on the TCR CDR3 using the HTBI primer set. TCRdb processed the multiplex PCR reads anew with MiXCR; each CDR3 protein has one entry. The sample includes about 200,000 distinct CDR3 sequences, 17% of them seen just once. Diagnostic assessment was based on clinical symptoms, serum thyroxine and TRAb, thyroid ultrasound and orbital computed tomography. This clonotype was detected only a few times.

The receptor comes from a man aged 50-60 years with Graves' hyperthyroidism. The sequenced sample was blood. The chain recombines TRBV15 with TRBJ2-1; no clear D gene. The CDR3 region has the DNA TGTGCCACCAGCAGAGGGAGAGCCTACAATGAGCAGTTCTTC. Residues: CATSRGRAYNEQFF.